The 2 T cell receptor beta chains in this list originate from one sample, sequenced in a study of cytomegalovirus exposure and HLA in healthy donors. Method: immunoSEQ multiplex PCR; TCRdb's copy keeps in-frame clones and lacks some. There are some 220,000 clones in the sample; about nine tenths occur only once, and roughly 1% lies in the top ten. Sequencing was done on a sample of PBMCs. These receptors all stem from a woman aged 18-29 years in good health and CMV-seronegative.

The chain has TRBV5-1 and TRBJ2-5, with 12 bases fitting TRBD2. The germline gives CDR1 SGHRS, CDR2 YFSETQ. After removal of 7 bases from V and 2 bases from J, the junction contained 3 bases not matched to a gene. The CDR3 extends over 14 amino acids. DNA of the CDR3: TGCGCCAGCGGCGGACTAGCGGGGCAAGAGACCCAGTACTTC. This sequence encodes CASGGLAGQETQYF.

V usage is TRBV5-1 and J usage is TRBJ2-7, with no clear D. Germline V CDR1 and CDR2: SGHRS, YFSETQ. The V and J ends lost 4 bases and 0 bases respectively, with 14 bases between them. This CDR3 is 15 amino acids long. The CDR3 nucleotides are TGCGCCAGCAGCCTGCATAGTAGCCCCTCCTACGAGCAGTACTTC. Protein: CASSLHSSPSYEQYF.